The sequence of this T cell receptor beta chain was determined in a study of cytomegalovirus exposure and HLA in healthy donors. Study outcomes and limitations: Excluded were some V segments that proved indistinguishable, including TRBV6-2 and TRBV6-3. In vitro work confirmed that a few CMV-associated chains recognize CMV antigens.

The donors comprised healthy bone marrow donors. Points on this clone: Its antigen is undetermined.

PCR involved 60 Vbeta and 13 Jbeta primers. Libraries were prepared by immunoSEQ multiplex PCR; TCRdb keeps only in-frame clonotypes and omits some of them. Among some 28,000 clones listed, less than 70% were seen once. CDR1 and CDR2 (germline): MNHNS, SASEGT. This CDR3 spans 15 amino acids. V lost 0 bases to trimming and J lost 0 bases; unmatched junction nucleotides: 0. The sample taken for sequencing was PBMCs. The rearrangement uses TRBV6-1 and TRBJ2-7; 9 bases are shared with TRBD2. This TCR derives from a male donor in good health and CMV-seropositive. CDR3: CASSEASGGSYEQYF. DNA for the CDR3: TGTGCCAGCAGTGAAGCTAGCGGGGGCTCCTACGAGCAGTACTTC.